A selection of T cell receptor beta chains follows, all from one sample in a study of regulatory T cells in long-lasting Graves disease. MiXCR, applied by TCRdb to the multiplex PCR reads, yields one record per CDR3 protein. Here the sample spans about 400,000 distinct CDR3 sequences, roughly 20% being singletons. This sample comprised peripheral blood mononuclear cells (PBMCs), obtained when the disease was refractory, from a patient treated with antithyroid drugs. These receptors came from a female donor with Graves disease. CDR3s include the opening cysteine and the closing phenylalanine or tryptophan.

J: TRBJ1-3
V: TRBV25-1
CDR3: CASSQGAFDGNTIYF

J: TRBJ2-5
V: TRBV2
CDR3: CASSGGQGRETQYF

J: TRBJ1-1
V: TRBV19
CDR3: CASSIPRNTEAFF

J: TRBJ2-7
V: TRBV6-1
CDR3: CASRPVLVRFSSSYEQYF

J: TRBJ1-1
V: TRBV20-1
CDR3: CSARAQGGEAFF

J: TRBJ1-2
V: TRBV14
CDR3: CASSQVSSNYGYTF

J: TRBJ2-7
V: TRBV6-4
CDR3: CASSYQAELSGASYEQYF

J: TRBJ2-2
V: TRBV4-3
CDR3: CASSQGPAGPNTGELFF

J: TRBJ1-1
V: TRBV30
CDR3: CAWSALGTGVAFF

J: TRBJ1-1
V: TRBV29-1
CDR3: CSVEIKSGAEAFF

J: TRBJ2-7
V: TRBV20-1
CDR3: CSARTITGDFTYEQYF

J: TRBJ1-2
V: TRBV28
CDR3: CASSSRGGYTF

J: TRBJ1-5
V: TRBV29-1
CDR3: CSVQTGSGDQPQHF

J: TRBJ2-7
V: TRBV10-3
CDR3: CAISSLREQYF

J: TRBJ1-5
V: TRBV19
CDR3: CASSIARGLQPQHF

J: TRBJ2-7
V: TRBV4-3
CDR3: CASSQDPGRSYEQYF

J: TRBJ2-3
V: TRBV6-5
CDR3: CASSYSSQGATQYF

J: TRBJ2-6
V: TRBV28
CDR3: CASSNSPGQGVHGSGANVLTF

J: TRBJ1-6
V: TRBV6-6
CDR3: CASIYSVSANSPLHF

J: TRBJ2-7
V: TRBV6-9
CDR3: CASSYHGRGLYEQYF

J: TRBJ2-4
V: TRBV6-2/TRBV6-3
CDR3: CASSSKAKNIQYF

J: TRBJ2-1
V: TRBV28
CDR3: CASRTIPLDSSYNEQFF

J: TRBJ1-2
V: TRBV20-1
CDR3: CSATDRGPNGYTF

J: TRBJ2-7
V: TRBV9
CDR3: CASSVGPGTFTDEQYF

J: TRBJ2-7
V: TRBV7-9
CDR3: CASSPGQGAGEQYF

J: TRBJ2-4
V: TRBV12-3/TRBV12-4
CDR3: CASSLGLAGGLAKNIQYF

J: TRBJ1-5
V: TRBV7-9
CDR3: CASSWGVGSNQPQHF

J: TRBJ2-1
V: TRBV6-1
CDR3: CASSEGESSYNEQFF

J: TRBJ2-7
V: TRBV29-1
CDR3: CSVVTSGDSSYEQYF

J: TRBJ1-6
V: TRBV5-6
CDR3: CASSFRDRLYSPLHF

J: TRBJ2-7
V: TRBV6-5
CDR3: CASSYSAWETYEQYF

J: TRBJ2-7
V: TRBV7-9
CDR3: CASSPRDGPYEQYF

J: TRBJ2-4
V: TRBV11-2
CDR3: CASSNTGTGIQYF

J: TRBJ2-2
V: TRBV25-1
CDR3: CASSRSPTANTGELFF

J: TRBJ1-6
V: TRBV20-1
CDR3: CSARGQSNSPLHF

J: TRBJ2-7
V: TRBV12-3/TRBV12-4
CDR3: CASGGSRYEQYF

J: TRBJ2-5
V: TRBV10-3
CDR3: CAISESTGGGRETQYF

J: TRBJ2-7
V: TRBV7-2
CDR3: CASSLGQARAYEQYF

J: TRBJ2-1
V: TRBV5-8
CDR3: CASSPGLAEQFF

J: TRBJ2-2
V: TRBV27
CDR3: CASSFHQSNTGELFF

J: TRBJ2-2
V: TRBV18
CDR3: CASSPPLAIGTGELFF

J: TRBJ2-2
V: TRBV29-1
CDR3: CSVGPGELFF

J: TRBJ2-6
V: TRBV4-1
CDR3: CASSLNDRSGANVLTF

J: TRBJ2-1
V: TRBV11-2
CDR3: CASRDQYNEQFF

J: TRBJ2-7
V: TRBV14
CDR3: CASSQVAGGPYEQYF

J: TRBJ1-1
V: TRBV7-2
CDR3: CASSPERGVRRTFF

J: TRBJ2-7
V: TRBV7-9
CDR3: CASSLEREGHYEQYF

J: TRBJ1-1
V: TRBV28
CDR3: CASNQPGQGNTEAFF

J: TRBJ2-1
V: TRBV20-1
CDR3: CRPMGLAGGNEQFF

J: TRBJ2-2
V: TRBV4-2
CDR3: CASSLPGASGDTGELFF

J: TRBJ2-5
V: TRBV6-1
CDR3: CASAPRILVAEYQETQYF

J: TRBJ1-5
V: TRBV2
CDR3: CASSPGTGGINQPQHF

J: TRBJ1-1
V: TRBV27
CDR3: CASSGSGEMNTEAFF

J: TRBJ1-5
V: TRBV10-2
CDR3: CASSESSGGRSNQPQHF

J: TRBJ1-2
V: TRBV24-1
CDR3: CATSDVRDRAGYTF

J: TRBJ2-3
V: TRBV7-2
CDR3: CASSLLGLASVTDTQYF